One and the same sample provided the 10 T cell receptor beta chains below, sequenced in a study of cytotoxic CD8 clonotypes in ibrutinib-treated CLL. Profiled with immunoSEQ multiplex PCR; TCRdb holds only in-frame clones, not every one. The sample shows some 150,000 clones, roughly 80% of them seen only once. The sample was PBMCs, taken after 12 months of ibrutinib treatment. These receptors all stem from a human donor with chronic lymphocytic leukemia.

The rearrangement joins TRBV25-1 to TRBJ2-7; D not resolved. Per the germline V gene, CDR1 is MGHDK and CDR2 is SYGVNS. V gave up 1 base and J gave up 2 bases, with 6 bases separating them. This CDR3 is 13 amino acids long. The CDR3 DNA reads as TGTGCCAGCAGTGAATTTGGGCCCTACGAGCAGTACTTC. Amino acids: CASSEFGPYEQYF.

The genes are TRBV6-5 and TRBJ2-7; 9 positions match TRBD1. With 0 bases clipped from V and 2 bases from J, the junction kept 5 bases outside the gene matches. Germline V gives CDR1 MNHEY, CDR2 SVGAGI. This CDR3 region has 16 residues. CDR3 coding DNA: TGTGCCAGCAGTTACTCAGGGACAGGGAATACCTACGAGCAGTACTTC. Translating it yields CASSYSGTGNTYEQYF.

The chain employs TRBV7-6 and TRBJ2-5; no reliable D call. The CDR3 spans 13 residues. Germline loops: CDR1 SGHVS, CDR2 FNYEAQ. V shed 1 base and J shed 3 bases, with 6 bases lying between them. This CDR3 reads CASSLVTKETQYF. The CDR3 DNA sequence: TGTGCCAGCAGCTTAGTCACCAAAGAGACCCAGTACTTC.

The V call is TRBV28, the J call TRBJ2-7, with D hard to call. The CDR3 length is 12 residues. In germline, CDR1 is MDHEN, CDR2 SYDVKM. The ends were cut back, 7 bases at V and 0 bases at J, with 7 bases in the middle. The CDR3 bases are TGTGCCAGCAAACTCAACTCCTACGAGCAGTACTTC. This codes for CASKLNSYEQYF.

The chain is built from TRBV13 and TRBJ2-7; 7 bases agree with TRBD1. Trimming at V came to 5 bases and at J to 2 bases, leaving 9 bases not matched to a gene. The V gene's germline CDR1 is PRHDT and CDR2 FYEKMQ (reference sequence). The CDR3 is 15 residues long. CDR3 sequence: CASSVRDSRTYEQYF. DNA for the CDR3: TGTGCCAGCAGCGTTCGGGACAGCCGGACCTACGAGCAGTACTTC.

The chain employs TRBV5-6 and TRBJ1-2; possibly TRBD1 for D (6 bases). Trimming took 2 bases from V and 3 from J, leaving 8 bases between them. CDR1 and CDR2 (germline): SGHDT, YYEEEE. This CDR3 contains 13 residues. The CDR3 DNA follows: TGTGCCAGCAGCTTACAGGGAGACTATGGCTACACCTTC. This sequence encodes CASSLQGDYGYTF.

The chain couples TRBV11-1 to TRBJ1-1; D is perhaps TRBD1 (6 bases). The CDR3 has 14 amino acids. Germline CDR1 and CDR2: SGHAT and FQDESV (reference sequence). Trimming stripped 7 bases from V and 0 bases from J, with 12 bases between. The CDR3 nucleotides read TGTGCCAGCACCAGGACAGCCATGAACACTGAAGCTTTCTTT. Its protein product is CASTRTAMNTEAFF.

The chain uses TRBV7-2 and TRBJ1-3; 7 bases are shared with TRBD1. J was trimmed by 6 bases and V by 4 bases; bases with no gene match: 9. The CDR3 totals 15 residues. CDR1 SGHTA and CDR2 FQGNSA come from the germline V gene. CDR3 sequence (DNA): TGTGCCAGCAGCTCCCGACAGGGACGGGTAAACACCATATATTTT. Protein product: CASSSRQGRVNTIYF.

In its sample, this clone was seen a few times. Other DNA sequences of this sample code for an identical CDR3. CDR3 sequence (DNA): TGCGCCAGCAGCTTGGGACTAGCGGGGTACAATGAGCAGTTCTTC. Translated: CASSLGLAGYNEQFF. The V call is TRBV5-1, the J call TRBJ2-1, with 11 bases identical to TRBD2. V gave up 0 bases and J gave up 4 bases; unmatched junction bases: 0. From germline, CDR1 is SGHRS and CDR2 YFSETQ. CDR3 length: 15 amino acids.

The chain recombines TRBV25-1 with TRBJ1-2; D remains unclear. Trimming removed 4 bases at V and 2 bases at J, with 5 bases between. The length of the CDR3 is 12 residues. Per the germline V gene, CDR1 is MGHDK and CDR2 is SYGVNS. The CDR3 nucleotides are TGTGCCAGCAGTGGGACGAACTATGGCTACACCTTC. It yields the protein CASSGTNYGYTF.